The rows below give T cell receptor beta chains drawn from one sample of a study of CD8 T cell repertoires and HIV-1 epitope variants. Method: immunoSEQ multiplex PCR; TCRdb's copy keeps in-frame clones and lacks some. This sample carries 4,500 or so clones, 60% to 80% of them seen once, and the ten largest clones take about 44%. Their target antigens are unknown. The material sequenced was cultured CD8+ T cells derived from PBMCs. These receptors were collected from a male donor with HIV. Both conserved end residues are part of each CDR3. D genes are given only for firm matches. Only part of the rows carry a size: once, few, many, or a class if the clone is expanded.

CDR3aa	CDR3nt	j_gene	d_gene	abundance	v_gene
CASSQVRSVEQYF	TGCGCCAGCAGCCAAGTGCGGTCGGTCGAGCAGTACTTC	TRBJ2-7	-	-	TRBV4-1
CAWSVQPSSEAFF	TGTGCCTGGAGTGTACAACCGAGCAGTGAAGCTTTCTTT	TRBJ1-1	-	few	TRBV30
CASSLGASEQETQYF	TGCGCCAGCAGCTTGGGGGCTAGCGAACAAGAGACCCAGTACTTC	TRBJ2-5	-	few	TRBV5-1
CASSREGGLAYEQYF	TGTGCCAGCAGCCGGGAGGGGGGGCTGGCCTACGAGCAGTACTTC	TRBJ2-7	TRBD2	-	TRBV7-9
CASSRIRDSTDTQYF	TGTGCCAGCAGCCGAATTCGGGACTCCACAGATACGCAGTATTTT	TRBJ2-3	-	-	TRBV11-2
CASSDGLAHTGELFF	TGTGCCAGCAGTGACGGACTAGCCCACACCGGGGAGCTGTTTTTT	TRBJ2-2	TRBD2	few	TRBV6-4
CASSTGGTEAFF	TGTGCCAGCAGCACAGGGGGCACTGAAGCTTTCTTT	TRBJ1-1	TRBD1	-	TRBV28
CASSLDRGESQPQHF	TGCGCCAGCAGCCTCGACAGGGGGGAGAGTCAGCCCCAGCATTTT	TRBJ1-5	TRBD1	-	TRBV5-1
CASSIRTGNQPQHF	TGTGCCAGCAGTATCAGGACAGGCAATCAGCCCCAGCATTTT	TRBJ1-5	-	-	TRBV28
CASSYSSRGQQFF	TGTGCCAGCAGTTACTCGAGCCGAGGGCAGCAGTTCTTC	TRBJ2-1	-	-	TRBV6-5
CASSTLSGTSTQETQYF	TGTGCCAGCAGTACCCTAAGCGGGACTTCCACTCAAGAGACCCAGTACTTC	TRBJ2-5	TRBD2	-	TRBV28
CASSMNTANTEAFF	TGTGCCAGTAGTATGAACACGGCCAACACTGAAGCTTTCTTT	TRBJ1-1	-	once	TRBV19
CASRRQGGTYEQYF	TGTGCCAGCAGAAGACAGGGGGGGACCTACGAGCAGTACTTC	TRBJ2-7	TRBD1	-	TRBV25-1
CASSLGVATNEKLFF	TGCGCCAGCAGCCTTGGGGTTGCAACTAATGAAAAACTGTTTTTT	TRBJ1-4	-	-	TRBV5-1
CASSLGPSNERYF	TGTGCCAGCAGTTTGGGGCCCAGCAACGAGCGGTACTTC	TRBJ2-7	-	once	TRBV27
CASSVDRGPTYEQYF	TGTGCCAGCAGCGTCGACAGGGGCCCTACCTACGAGCAGTACTTC	TRBJ2-7	TRBD1	-	TRBV7-6
CAWSENWNTEAFF	TGTGCCTGGAGTGAGAACTGGAACACTGAAGCTTTCTTT	TRBJ1-1	-	-	TRBV30
CARAGGIYNEQFF	TGTGCCAGGGCTGGCGGGATTTACAATGAGCAGTTCTTC	TRBJ2-1	-	-	TRBV2
CASSPGQTYGYTF	TGTGCCAGCAGCCCGGGACAAACCTATGGCTACACCTTC	TRBJ1-2	-	once	TRBV5-6
CASSEDYYSYNEQFF	TGTGCCAGCAGTGAGGACTACTACTCCTACAATGAGCAGTTCTTC	TRBJ2-1	-	once	TRBV6-1
CASSPRDSGSYEQYF	TGCGCCAGCAGCCCCCGGGACAGTGGGTCCTACGAGCAGTACTTC	TRBJ2-7	TRBD1	few	TRBV5-1
CASSMNTGTYEQYF	TGTGCCAGTAGTATGAACACAGGGACCTACGAGCAGTACTTC	TRBJ2-7	-	once	TRBV19
CASSGDYFYEQYF	TGCGCCAGCAGTGGGGACTATTTTTACGAGCAGTACTTC	TRBJ2-7	TRBD2	-	TRBV10-1
CASSLVRGILNEQFF	TGTGCCAGCAGCTTAGTCAGGGGGATTTTAAATGAGCAGTTCTTC	TRBJ2-1	TRBD1	few	TRBV11-2
CASTGVTGELFF	TGTGCCAGCACTGGGGTCACCGGGGAGCTGTTTTTT	TRBJ2-2	-	-	TRBV7-9
CASSQEVGLQPQHF	TGCGCCAGCAGCCAAGAGGTAGGTCTGCAGCCCCAGCATTTT	TRBJ1-5	-	-	TRBV4-3
CASSLGNTGELFF	TGTGCCAGCAGCTTGGGAAACACCGGGGAGCTGTTTTTT	TRBJ2-2	-	-	TRBV5-4
CASSLAGLAGTYEQYF	TGCGCCAGCAGCTTGGCCGGTCTAGCGGGAACCTACGAGCAGTACTTC	TRBJ2-7	TRBD2	-	TRBV5-1